This T cell receptor (beta chain) was documented in a study of cytomegalovirus exposure and HLA in healthy donors. Study observations and caveats: The listing of 160 or so TCR beta chains classed them as cytomegalovirus-associated.

Remarks on this clone: Antigen specificity is unknown.

Samples came from healthy bone marrow donors. It was with 60 Vbeta and 13 Jbeta primers that the PCR ran. The method was immunoSEQ multiplex PCR; TCRdb's version includes in-frame clones alone and lacks a portion of them. Here the sample spans 130,000 to 150,000 clones, over 80% being singletons. The sample was PBMCs. This TCR was sampled from a male donor in good health and CMV-seronegative.

DNA of the CDR3: TGTGCCAGCTCACCATTTGGTCGGGCGGGGGAAGAGACCCAGTACTTC. Residues: CASSPFGRAGEETQYF. The V call is TRBV18, the J call TRBJ2-5; 7 bases line up with TRBD2. Germline V CDR1 and CDR2: KGHSH, LQKENI. V was pared by 2 bases and J by 3 bases, with 9 bases of the junction left unmatched. CDR3 size: 16 residues.